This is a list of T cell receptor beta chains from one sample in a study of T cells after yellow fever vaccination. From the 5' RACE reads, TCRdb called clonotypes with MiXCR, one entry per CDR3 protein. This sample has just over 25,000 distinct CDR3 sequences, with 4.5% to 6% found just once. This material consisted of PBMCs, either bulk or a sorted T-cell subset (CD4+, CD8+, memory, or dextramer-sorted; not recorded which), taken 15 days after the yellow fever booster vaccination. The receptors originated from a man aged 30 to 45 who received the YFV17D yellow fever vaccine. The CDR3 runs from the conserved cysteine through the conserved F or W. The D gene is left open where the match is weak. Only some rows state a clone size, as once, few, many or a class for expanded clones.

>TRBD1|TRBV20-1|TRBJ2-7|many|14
TGCAGTGTCCCAAACCGGGACAGGGGGCACGAGCAGTACTTC
CSVPNRDRGHEQYF
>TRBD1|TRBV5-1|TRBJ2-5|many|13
TGCGCCAGCAGCGGACAGGGCGGGGAGACCCAGTACTTC
CASSGQGGETQYF
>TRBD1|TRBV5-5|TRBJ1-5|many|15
TGTGCCAGCAGCTTGGCAGGGGGGGGCAATCAGCCCCAGCATTTT
CASSLAGGGNQPQHF
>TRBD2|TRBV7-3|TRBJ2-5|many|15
TGTGCCAGCAGCTCCAGCGGGGGTCTCGAGGAGACCCAGTACTTC
CASSSSGGLEETQYF
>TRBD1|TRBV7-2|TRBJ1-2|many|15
TGTGCCAGCAGCTCCCTACAGGGGCACAACTATGGCTACACCTTC
CASSSLQGHNYGYTF
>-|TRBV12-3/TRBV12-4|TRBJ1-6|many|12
TGTGCCAGCAGTTATCCCGTATCACCCCTCCACTTT
CASSYPVSPLHF
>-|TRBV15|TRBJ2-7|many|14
TGTGCCACCAGCAGACCGGGGCTTCAATACGAGCAGTACTTC
CATSRPGLQYEQYF
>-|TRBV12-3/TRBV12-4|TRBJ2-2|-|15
TGTGCCAGCAGTTTCTGGACAGTCCTTTCCGGGGAGCTGTTTTTT
CASSFWTVLSGELFF
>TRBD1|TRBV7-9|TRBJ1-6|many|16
TGTGCCAGCAGCTTAGACAGGGGGCGCGGTAATTCACCCCTCCACTTT
CASSLDRGRGNSPLHF
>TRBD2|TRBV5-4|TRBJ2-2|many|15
TGTGCCAGCAGCCCTGCCGGCGGGAGGGAAGGGGAGCTGTTTTTT
CASSPAGGREGELFF
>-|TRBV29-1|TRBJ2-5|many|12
TGCAGCGTTGGGGCAGGGCTCTGGACCCAGTACTTC
CSVGAGLWTQYF
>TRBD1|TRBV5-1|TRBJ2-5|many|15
TGCGCCAGCAGCCAACTAACGGGACAGCAAGAGACCCAGTACTTC
CASSQLTGQQETQYF
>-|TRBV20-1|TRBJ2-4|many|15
TGCAGTGCTAGAGCCCTCCCCGAAGGCAAAAACATTCAGTACTTC
CSARALPEGKNIQYF
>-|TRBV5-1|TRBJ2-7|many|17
TGCGCCAGCAGCTTGGCCCTTGCAGGACAGTTGAGCTACGAGCAGTACTTC
CASSLALAGQLSYEQYF
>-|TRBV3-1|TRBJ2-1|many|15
TGTGCCAGCAGCCAACTGGAGCCTATGGGGAATGAGCAGTTCTTC
CASSQLEPMGNEQFF
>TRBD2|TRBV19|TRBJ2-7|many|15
TGTGCCAGTAGTATACTAGCGGGAGGTGGACGCGAGCAGTACTTC
CASSILAGGGREQYF
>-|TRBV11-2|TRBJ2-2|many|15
TGTGCCAGCAGCCCAACTGGGACACTCACCGGGGAGCTGTTTTTT
CASSPTGTLTGELFF
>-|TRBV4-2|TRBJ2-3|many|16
TGTGCCAGCAGCCAAGACTTACGGGTTAAGACGGATACGCAGTATTTT
CASSQDLRVKTDTQYF
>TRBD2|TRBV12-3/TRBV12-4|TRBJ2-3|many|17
TGTGCCAGCAGCCGTTTGGCTAGCGGGAGTGGGAGAGATACGCAGTATTTT
CASSRLASGSGRDTQYF
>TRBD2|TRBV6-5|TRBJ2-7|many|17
TGTGCCAGCAGTTATAGGGGGACTAGCGGGAGGACCCACGAGCAGTACTTC
CASSYRGTSGRTHEQYF
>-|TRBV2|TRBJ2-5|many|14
TGTGCCAGCAGTGAAGTCGTGGGGAAAGAGACCCAGTACTTC
CASSEVVGKETQYF
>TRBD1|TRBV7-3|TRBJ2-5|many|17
TGTGCCAGCAGCTTGGGCATTGGGACAGCCTACCAAGAGACCCAGTACTTC
CASSLGIGTAYQETQYF
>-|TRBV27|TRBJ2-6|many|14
TGTGCCAGCAGTTTTGGTCCTGGGGCCAACGTCCTGACTTTC
CASSFGPGANVLTF
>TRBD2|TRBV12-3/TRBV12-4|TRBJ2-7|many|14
TGTGCCAGCAGTTTGTCGGCGGGAGACAACGAGCAGTACTTC
CASSLSAGDNEQYF
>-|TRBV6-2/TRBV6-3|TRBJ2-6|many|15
TGTGCCAGCAGCTACGTAATCACTGGGGCCAACGTCCTGACTTTC
CASSYVITGANVLTF
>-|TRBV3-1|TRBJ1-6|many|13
TGTGCCAGCAGCCACTCGCGGGAATCACCCCTCCACTTT
CASSHSRESPLHF
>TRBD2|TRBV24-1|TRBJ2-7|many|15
TGTGCCACCAGTGATCTAGCGGGAGACTACTACGAGCAGTACTTC
CATSDLAGDYYEQYF
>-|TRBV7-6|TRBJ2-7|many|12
TGTGCCAGCAGCCTACACCGGGCCCGGCAGTACTTC
CASSLHRARQYF
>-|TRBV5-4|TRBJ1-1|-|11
TGTGCCCTAGGCGTCGGCACTGAAGCTTTCTTT
CALGVGTEAFF
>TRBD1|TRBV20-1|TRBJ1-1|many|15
TGCAGTGCTAGAACAGGGGCCTTAGGGAACACTGAAGCTTTCTTT
CSARTGALGNTEAFF
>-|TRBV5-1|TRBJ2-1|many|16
TGCGCCAGCAGCCCGCCGACTTCGAGCTCCTACAATGAGCAGTTCTTC
CASSPPTSSSYNEQFF
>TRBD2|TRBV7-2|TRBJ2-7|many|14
TGTGCCAGCAGCCCCGGGGAGGGCACGTCTCGGCGGTACTTC
CASSPGEGTSRRYF
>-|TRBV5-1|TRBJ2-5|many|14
TGCGCCAGCAAGGACGGCGGGTTCGGGGAGACCCAGTACTTC
CASKDGGFGETQYF
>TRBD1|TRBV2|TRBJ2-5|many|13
TGTGCCAGCAACCCGGACAGGGAAGAGACCCAGTACTTC
CASNPDREETQYF
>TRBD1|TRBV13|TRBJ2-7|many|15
TGTGCCAGCAGCTCCACTCGACAGGGGGCGGACGAGCAGTACTTC
CASSSTRQGADEQYF
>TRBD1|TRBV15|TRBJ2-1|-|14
TGTGCCACCGCCCCGGGACAGGGGAACAATGAGCAGTTCTTC
CATAPGQGNNEQFF
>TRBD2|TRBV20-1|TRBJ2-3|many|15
TGCAGTGCTAGAGAGCCAAGCGGGAGGGCCAATACGCAGTATTTT
CSAREPSGRANTQYF
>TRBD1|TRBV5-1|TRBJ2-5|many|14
TGCGCCAGCAGCTTGGTAGACAGGGTGCAGACCCAGTACTTC
CASSLVDRVQTQYF
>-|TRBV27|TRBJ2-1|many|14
TGTGCCAGCAGTCCCCAGACTGTCCCCTATGAGCAGTTCTTC
CASSPQTVPYEQFF
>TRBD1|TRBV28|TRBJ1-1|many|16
TGTGCCAGCAGTTTATGGCAGGGGGGGAGGGACACTGAAGCTTTCTTT
CASSLWQGGRDTEAFF
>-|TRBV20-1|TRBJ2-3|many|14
TGCAGTGCTAGTGGGGGGGCGAGCACAGATACGCAGTATTTT
CSASGGASTDTQYF
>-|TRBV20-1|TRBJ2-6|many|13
TGCAGTGCTAGACTCTCTGGGGCCAACGTCCTGACTTTC
CSARLSGANVLTF
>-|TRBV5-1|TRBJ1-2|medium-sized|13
TGCGCCAGCAGCTCGACGGGCAACTATGGCTACACCTTC
CASSSTGNYGYTF
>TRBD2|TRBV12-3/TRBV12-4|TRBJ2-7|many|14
TGTGCCAGCAGTCTAGCGGGAGGGGTTGACGAGCAGTACTTC
CASSLAGGVDEQYF
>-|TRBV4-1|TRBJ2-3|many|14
TGCGCCAGCAGCCTAGACCAACCCGGAGATACGCAGTATTTT
CASSLDQPGDTQYF
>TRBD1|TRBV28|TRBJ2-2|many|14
TGTGCCAGTCGAGACAGGGCGAACACCGGGGAGCTGTTTTTT
CASRDRANTGELFF
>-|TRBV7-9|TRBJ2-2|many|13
TGTGCCAGCAGCTCCCTTTACACCGGGGAGCTGTTTTTT
CASSSLYTGELFF
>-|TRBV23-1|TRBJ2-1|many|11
TGCGCCAGCCCCCAGGGCAATGAGCAGTTCTTC
CASPQGNEQFF
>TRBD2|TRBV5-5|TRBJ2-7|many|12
TGTGCCAGCAGCCCCGGACTAGCGGGAGATGACTTC
CASSPGLAGDDF
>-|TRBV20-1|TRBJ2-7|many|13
TGCAGTGCGGACCCGGGACTCCTCCCCGAGCAGTACTTC
CSADPGLLPEQYF
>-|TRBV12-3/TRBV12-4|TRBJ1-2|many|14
TGTGCCAGCAGTTTCTGGAGGGGAGGGTATGGCTACACCTTC
CASSFWRGGYGYTF
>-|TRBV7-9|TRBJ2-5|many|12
TGTGCCAGCAAGAGGGATCGGGAGACCCAGTACTTC
CASKRDRETQYF
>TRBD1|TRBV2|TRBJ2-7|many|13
TGTGCCGGAAGACAGGGGGCAACCTACGAGCAGTACTTC
CAGRQGATYEQYF
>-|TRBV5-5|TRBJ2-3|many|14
TGTGCCAGCAGCTTGGAGTGGGGGGCAGATACGCAGTATTTT
CASSLEWGADTQYF
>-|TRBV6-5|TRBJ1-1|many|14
TGTGCCAGCAAGATGAGGGGTGAGAACACTGAAGCTTTCTTT
CASKMRGENTEAFF
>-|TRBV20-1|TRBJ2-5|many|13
TGCAGTGCTAGAAACGGACAAAGAGAGACCCAGTACTTC
CSARNGQRETQYF
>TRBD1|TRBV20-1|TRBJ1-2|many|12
TGCAGTGCTGTCGCCGGACAGGCCGGCTACACCTTC
CSAVAGQAGYTF
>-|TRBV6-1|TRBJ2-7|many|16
TGTGCCAGCAGTGAGAGCCCAGGGGTCAGCTCCTACGAGCAGTACTTC
CASSESPGVSSYEQYF
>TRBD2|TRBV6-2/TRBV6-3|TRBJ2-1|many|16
TGTGCCAGCAGTCAGAGCGGCGGGGGAACCTACAATGAGCAGTTCTTC
CASSQSGGGTYNEQFF
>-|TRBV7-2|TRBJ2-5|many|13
TGTGCCAGCAGTAGGACGGACAAGAGGACCCAGTACTTC
CASSRTDKRTQYF